The T cell receptor beta chain described here comes from a study of shared clonotypes between healthy human individuals. General study findings and limits: Donors were few, which limited the genetic and exposure-history diversity represented. Naive subsets, compared against memory subsets, generally had larger estimated richness values. Relative to clonotypes present in all four donors, those not shared had lower generation probabilities. Rarefaction exposed incomplete sorted-subset sequencing despite large depth.

Assay used: immunoSEQ multiplex PCR; TCRdb lists only in-frame clones, some missing. The table shows about 2.1 million clones, with over 85% occurring only once. Naive-designated CD8 cells lacked CD45RO, were positively enriched for CCR7, and omitted terminally differentiated effector memory CD45RA+ cells. For this clone: Its antigen is not known.

This clonotype was sampled from a man in his late teens or twenties in good health. Some clones in this sample may be carry-over from other donors' samples. Material: naive CD8+ T cells from PBMCs.

Here the CDR3 DNA reads TGTGCCAGCAGCGCACTCAGGGACAATGAGCAGTTCTTC. Protein product: CASSALRDNEQFF. The rearrangement joins TRBV7-9 to TRBJ2-1, with D tentatively TRBD1 (5 bases). V lost 5 bases and J lost 5, with 10 bases in between. This CDR3 contains 13 residues. The germline gives CDR1 SEHNR, CDR2 FQNEAQ (reference sequence).